Below, 26 T cell receptor beta chains from the same sample are listed, as sequenced in a study of T cells in Graves' hyperthyroidism and ophthalmopathy. Using RNA transcripts as the source, TCR beta CDR3 regions were amplified. The HTBI primer set drove a first-round RT-PCR of the TCR CDR3. Each CDR3 protein gets one entry after TCRdb re-called the multiplex PCR reads with MiXCR. Among 50,000 to 60,000 distinct CDR3 sequences listed, less than 60% were seen once. The sample was blood. The receptors derive from a woman in her forties or fifties with Graves' ophthalmopathy.

The V gene is TRBV7-2, the J gene TRBJ2-5, with 11 bases aligning to TRBD2. V trimming: 5 bases; J trimming: 4 bases; junction bases outside the gene matches: 3. Germline lookup yields CDR1 SGHTA and CDR2 FQGNSA. This CDR3 comprises 14 residues. CDR3 in amino acids: CASSTGLAGETQYF. The DNA of the CDR3 is TGTGCCAGCAGCACTGGACTAGCGGGAGAGACCCAGTACTTC.

As regards this clonotype: Given a much more abundant clone one base away, this may be a read error. The CDR3 does not end in the conserved phenylalanine or tryptophan, so this is likely a read error. The gene calls are TRBV28 and TRBJ2-3; D possibly matches TRBD1 or TRBD2 (5 bases each). Trimming removed 8 bases at V and 2 bases at J, with 8 bases between. CDR1 and CDR2 from the germline V gene are MDHEN and SYDVKM. The CDR3 extends over 12 amino acids. CDR3 bases: TGTGCCAGCGGGACGTTCACAGATACGCAGTATCTT. Translated, it gives CASGTFTDTQYL.

This clonotype was seen repeatedly, ten times or more. This may be a read error: a much more frequent sequence differs by one nucleotide. V and J are TRBV29-1 and TRBJ1-1; D is possibly TRBD1 (5 bases). Trimming removed 3 bases from V and 3 bases from J, with 8 bases in between. CDR1 and CDR2 from the germline V gene are SQVTM and ANQGSEA. The CDR3 sequence is 12 residues long. This CDR3 is CSVERGDTEAFF. The DNA of the CDR3 is TGCAGCGTTGAGCGGGGGGACACTGAAGCTTTCTTT.

This clonotype came up many times. The V call is TRBV20-1, the J call TRBJ2-1; 8 bases align to TRBD2. The germline V gene encodes CDR1 DFQATT and CDR2 SNEGSKA (reference sequence). This CDR3 has 14 residues. The junction had 6 bases not matched to a gene; V was cut back by 3 bases and J by 5 bases. CDR3 loop: CSASSSGGNNEQFF. The CDR3 bases are TGCAGTGCTAGTTCCAGCGGGGGAAACAATGAGCAGTTCTTC.

This clonotype was counted ten times or more. The V call is TRBV4-1, the J call TRBJ1-5; D uncertain. The V gene's germline CDR1 is MGHRA and CDR2 YSYEKL. Trimming cost V 4 bases and J 2 bases, with 9 bases left between them. This CDR3 comprises 14 residues. The CDR3 coding sequence is TGCGCCAGCAGCCGAGATCAGGGCAATCAGCCCCAGCATTTT. This sequence encodes CASSRDQGNQPQHF.

The chain couples TRBV5-4 to TRBJ1-1; D is perhaps TRBD1 (6 bases). The CDR3 totals 17 residues. Germline V gene sequence: CDR1 SGHNT, CDR2 YYREEE (reference sequence). Trimming took 3 bases from V and 4 from J, leaving 22 bases between them. CDR3 in amino acids: CASSSTGLAGGGTEAFF. CDR3 DNA sequence: TGTGCCAGCAGCTCAACGGGACTAGCGGGAGGGGGCACTGAAGCTTTCTTT.

This clonotype was observed at least ten times. V is TRBV19 and J is TRBJ2-1; D not certain. Germline assignment: CDR1 LNHDA and CDR2 SQIVND (reference sequence). Trimming cost V 0 bases and J 8 bases, with 11 bases left between them. The CDR3 is 14 amino acids. The CDR3 DNA sequence: TGTGCCAGTAGTATAGATTTGGAGTTTCATGAGCAGTTCTTC. Protein: CASSIDLEFHEQFF. Full variable domain (missing parts from reference TRBV19 and TRBJ2-1): DGGITQSPKYLFRKEGQNVTLSCEQNLNHDAMYWYRQDPGQGLRLIYYSQIVNDFQKGDIAEGYSVSREKKESFPLTVTSAQKNPTAFYLCASSIDLEFHEQFFGPGTRLTVL.

This clonotype was counted at least ten times. V gene TRBV6-1 combines with J gene TRBJ1-3; D call uncertain. The CDR3 totals 15 residues. CDR1 is MNHNS and CDR2 is SASEGT in the germline V gene. V lost 3 bases and J lost 4, with 13 bases in between. This chain's CDR3 is CASSDVPAPGNTIYF. In DNA form, the CDR3 reads TGTGCCAGCAGTGACGTCCCGGCGCCAGGAAACACCATATATTTT.

J is TRBJ2-1 and V is TRBV6-6, with 7 bases identical to TRBD1. The germline V gene encodes CDR1 MNHNY and CDR2 SVGAGI (reference sequence). The CDR3 runs 14 residues. With V trimmed by 6 bases and J by 4 bases, 6 bases remained unmatched. As DNA, the CDR3 is TGTGCCAGCAGAACAGGGGTGGAATACAATGAGCAGTTCTTC. Protein: CASRTGVEYNEQFF.

The chain employs TRBV2 and TRBJ2-7; 13 nucleotides line up with TRBD2. Germline V lookup: CDR1 SNHLY, CDR2 FYNNEI. With 8 bases clipped from V and 2 bases from J, the junction kept 18 bases outside the gene matches. The CDR3 consists of 19 residues. CDR3 residues: CASSGTARLAGGSAYEQYF. DNA of the CDR3: TGTGCCAGCTCCGGGACAGCGCGACTAGCGGGAGGTAGCGCCTACGAGCAGTACTTC. Looking up the rest from reference TRBV2 and TRBJ2-7 gives the full variable domain: EPEVTQTPSHQVTQMGQEVILRCVPISNHLYFYWYRQILGQKVEFLVSFYNNEISEKSEIFDDQFSVERPDGSNFTLKIRSTKLEDSAMYFCASSGTARLAGGSAYEQYFGPGTRLTVT.

J is TRBJ2-1 and V is TRBV7-2; 7 positions match TRBD2. The CDR3 is made up of 16 amino acids. The germline V gene encodes CDR1 SGHTA and CDR2 FQGNSA. Trimming cost V 4 bases and J 2 bases; bases outside gene matches: 8. The CDR3 loop reads CASSSLGGRAYNEQFF. CDR3 nucleotide sequence: TGTGCCAGCAGCTCCCTGGGGGGGAGGGCCTACAATGAGCAGTTCTTC.

This chain links TRBV9 with TRBJ2-2; 8 bases are a match to TRBD2. The CDR3 length is 15 residues. Trimming took 0 bases from V and 6 from J; bases not matched to a gene: 4. Germline V gene data show CDR1 as SGDLS and CDR2 as YYNGEE. The CDR3 is CASSVGAGGAGELFF. The CDR3 coding sequence is TGTGCCAGCAGCGTAGGCGCGGGGGGAGCCGGGGAGCTGTTTTTT.

This clonotype was counted ten times or more. This may be a read error, as it is one base from a much larger clone. The CDR3 does not end in the conserved phenylalanine or tryptophan, so this is likely a read error. This chain links TRBV5-8 with TRBJ2-7; D remains unclear. The germline CDR1 and CDR2 sequences are SGHTS and YDEGEE. The CDR3 consists of 13 residues. V lost 0 bases and J lost 1, with 5 bases in between. CDR3 loop: CASSLANSYEQYL. CDR3 DNA: TGTGCCAGCAGCTTGGCAAATTCCTACGAGCAGTACCTC.

This clonotype was counted at least ten times. The chain couples TRBV4-2 to TRBJ2-2; 11 bases match TRBD2. Germline V gene lookup returns CDR1 LGHNA and CDR2 YNFKEQ. V dropped 3 bases and J dropped 4; count of bases not matched to a gene: 4. This CDR3 is 16 amino acids long. The CDR3 reads CASSQDLAGGTGELFF. The DNA of the CDR3 is TGTGCCAGCAGCCAGGACCTAGCGGGAGGCACCGGGGAGCTGTTTTTT.

There are many counts of this clonotype. V is TRBV7-9 and J is TRBJ2-1, with D possibly TRBD2 on 7 matching bases. Germline V gene data show CDR1 as SEHNR and CDR2 as FQNEAQ (reference sequence). V was pared by 5 bases and J by 6 bases, with 17 bases between. There are 15 residues in the CDR3. The CDR3 loop is CASSPRGGVTNEQFF. The CDR3, as DNA: TGTGCCAGCAGCCCTAGGGGGGGGGTTACCAATGAGCAGTTCTTC.

The CDR3 bases are TGTGCCAGCAGCTTAGTGGGACTAGCGGGAGGCGAGCAGTACTTC. Its translation: CASSLVGLAGGEQYF. The chain has TRBV7-2 and TRBJ2-7; TRBD2 matches 15 bases. This CDR3 contains 15 residues. Trimming removed 1 base from V and 6 bases from J; junction bases left unmatched: 1. Germline V gene data show CDR1 as SGHTA and CDR2 as FQGNSA. The variable domain in full, completed from reference TRBV7-2 and TRBJ2-7, reads GAGVSQSPSNKVTEKGKDVELRCDPISGHTALYWYRQSLGQGLEFLIYFQGNSAPDKSGLPSDRFSAERTGGSVSTLTIQRTQQEDSAVYLCASSLVGLAGGEQYFGPGTRLTVT.

This clonotype was detected ten times or more. The chain couples TRBV12-3 or TRBV12-4 to TRBJ2-7, with D unclear. The CDR3 extends over 14 amino acids. V was cut by 5 bases and J by 2 bases, with 13 bases left in between. This chain's CDR3 is CASSLTRSAYEQYF. CDR3 nucleotides: TGTGCCAGCAGTCTCACAAGGAGCGCCTACGAGCAGTACTTC.

This chain joins TRBV7-2 and TRBJ1-1; D remains ambiguous. The CDR3 covers 13 residues. Germline V lookup: CDR1 SGHTA, CDR2 FQGNSA. Trimming pared 1 base from V and 10 bases from J, leaving 13 bases between. The CDR3 DNA sequence: TGTGCCAGCAGCTTAGGGCCTCGGGGAGGAGCTTTCTTT. As protein: CASSLGPRGGAFF.

The chain is built from TRBV7-9 and TRBJ2-7, with 11 positions matching TRBD1. J lost 4 bases, V lost 5 bases, and 4 bases had no gene match. The CDR3 is 14 residues long. Germline loops: CDR1 SEHNR, CDR2 FQNEAQ (reference sequence). This CDR3 reads CASSPRDRGYEQYF. Written as DNA, the CDR3 is TGTGCCAGCAGCCCCCGGGACAGGGGGTACGAGCAGTACTTC.

J is TRBJ1-2 and V is TRBV3-1; 7 bases line up with TRBD1. Trimming took 2 bases from V and 8 from J; bases not matched to a gene: 5. The CDR3 loop spans 13 amino acids. The germline V gene encodes CDR1 LGHDT and CDR2 YNNKEL (reference sequence). Here the CDR3 DNA reads TGTGCCAGCAGCCAAACAGGGGCGATGGGCTACACCTTC. Amino acids: CASSQTGAMGYTF.

This clonotype was seen a few times. The chain combines TRBV7-2 with TRBJ2-5, with D tentatively TRBD2 (6 bases). The CDR3 has 13 residues. Germline CDR1 reads SGHTA; CDR2 reads FQGNSA. V was pared by 7 bases and J by 2 bases, with 11 bases between. The CDR3 DNA follows: TGTGCCAGCACGAGAGGAGGGCAAGAGACCCAGTACTTC. Its protein product is CASTRGGQETQYF.

This clonotype was counted ten times or more. The rearrangement joins TRBV6-1 to TRBJ2-1; the D call may be TRBD1 or TRBD2 (5 bases each). Trimming took 5 bases from V and 3 from J, leaving 11 bases between them. Per germline, CDR1 MNHNS and CDR2 SASEGT. This CDR3 is 14 amino acids long. Here the CDR3 DNA reads TGTGCCAGCAGTCCGGGACGGAACTACAATGAGCAGTTCTTC. This sequence encodes CASSPGRNYNEQFF.

Remarks on this clonotype: A read error may explain this, as a much larger clone is one base away. J is TRBJ2-3 and V is TRBV6-2 or TRBV6-3; TRBD1 matches at 9 bases. The CDR3 runs to 15 residues. Germline V gene data show CDR1 as MNHEY and CDR2 as SVGEGT. The CDR3, as DNA: TGTGCCGGCAGTTACCGGACAGGGGGCACAGATACGCAGTATTTT. Residues: CAGSYRTGGTDTQYF.

The sample holds many counts of this clonotype. A much larger clone is a single base away; this may be a read error. The J gene is TRBJ2-7, the V gene TRBV20-1; either TRBD1 or TRBD2 may supply D (5 bases each). Germline V lookup: CDR1 DFQATT, CDR2 SNEGSKA (reference sequence). V lost 2 bases, J lost 3 bases, and 14 bases lay in between. CDR3 length: 14 amino acids. The CDR3 nucleotides read TGCAGTGCTAGACTCGGGACCGATGTCTACGAGCAGTACTTC. It specifies CSARLGTDVYEQYF.

By share, this clonotype ranks as hyperexpanded (1% or more). The chain carries TRBV20-1 and TRBJ2-7; no clear D gene. CDR1 DFQATT and CDR2 SNEGSKA come from the germline V gene (reference sequence). V gave up 1 base and J gave up 8 bases, with 3 bases separating them. The CDR3 sequence is 9 residues long. CDR3 in DNA: TGCAGTGCTAGAGTGAAGCAGTACTTC. It is translated as CSARVKQYF.

The chain combines TRBV10-3 with TRBJ2-7; unclear D gene. The CDR3 contains 17 residues. The V end lost 0 bases, the J end lost 1 base, and 16 bases lay between the germline ends. From germline, CDR1 is ENHRY and CDR2 SYGVKD. CDR3 loop: CAISESTLHSPSYEQYF. The CDR3 DNA is TGTGCCATCAGTGAGTCGACGCTACACAGCCCGTCCTACGAGCAGTACTTC.